What follows is one TCR beta chain and its context. The record originates from a study of T cell changes during pregnancy in multiple sclerosis. Assay: immunoSEQ multiplex PCR; the TCRdb copy retains only in-frame clones and omits some. The table shows 70,000 to 95,000 clones, with approximately 92% occurring only once. Germline CDR1 MGHRA, CDR2 YSYEKL. V was trimmed by 0 bases and J by 4 bases, leaving 12 bases between them. This CDR3 has 15 amino acids. The rearrangement links TRBV4-1 to TRBJ1-2; D gene ambiguous. The receptor comes from a female donor in good health, enrolled as a control in a pregnancy study. The source material was peripheral blood, sampled in the second trimester of pregnancy. The CDR3 loop reads CASSQETGRGYGYTF. CDR3 sequence (DNA): TGCGCCAGCAGCCAAGAGACCGGTCGAGGCTATGGCTACACCTTC.